Below are 20 T cell receptor beta chains sequenced from a single sample in a study of OX40 agonist ivuxolimab in advanced cancers. Here immunoSEQ multiplex PCR was the method, and the copy in TCRdb shows in-frame clones only, minus some. The repertoire has 55,000 to 65,000 clones, approximately 90% of them found once; the top ten carry roughly 0.45%. The sample in question was CD4+ or CD8+ T cells sorted from blood, obtained in a trial of the OX40 agonist ivuxolimab. The receptor source for this set is an adult with an advanced solid tumor such as melanoma, head and neck, liver or kidney cancer.

The chain recombines TRBV2 with TRBJ1-5; D might be TRBD1 (5 bases). The CDR3 length is 14 residues. V was clipped by 6 bases and J by 7 bases, with 16 bases between them. Per germline, CDR1 SNHLY and CDR2 FYNNEI. CDR3 sequence (DNA): TGTGCCAGCAGGAAGGGATCTGGGGGGCAGCCCCAGCATTTT. Amino acid sequence: CASRKGSGGQPQHF.

This rearrangement joins TRBV4-3 to TRBJ1-2; the match to TRBD1 covers 7 bases. Germline V gene data show CDR1 as LGHNA and CDR2 as YSLEER. J was trimmed by 4 bases and V by 7 bases; bases with no gene match: 9. The CDR3 length is 14 residues. The CDR3 spells CASTKERGLYGYTF. The CDR3 DNA sequence: TGCGCCAGCACCAAAGAGAGGGGGCTCTATGGCTACACCTTC.

This rearrangement joins TRBV6-1 to TRBJ1-2; D gene ambiguous. The CDR3 has 11 amino acids. Trimming took off 6 bases at V and 5 bases at J, with 7 bases between the two ends. CDR1 is MNHNS and CDR2 is SASEGT in the germline V gene. CDR3 region: CASSTLYGYTF. In DNA form, the CDR3 reads TGTGCCAGCAGCACACTATATGGCTACACCTTC.

J is TRBJ2-5 and V is TRBV5-4; D is unclear. The CDR3 totals 14 residues. Germline CDR1 SGHNT, CDR2 YYREEE (reference sequence). Trimming removed 2 bases at V and 5 bases at J, with 13 bases between. The CDR3 DNA reads TGTGCCAGCAGCTTTTCCTCCGTAGAGGAGACCCAGTACTTC. This translates into CASSFSSVEETQYF. The full variable domain, rest sourced from reference TRBV5-4 and TRBJ2-5, is ETGVTQSPTHLIKTRGQQVTLRCSSQSGHNTVSWYQQALGQGPQFIFQYYREEENGRGNFPPRFSGLQFPNYSSELNVNALELDDSALYLCASSFSSVEETQYFGPGTRLLVL.

In this sample, this clone turned up once. The CDR3 spells CASSLLVAGGSYEQYF. The CDR3, as DNA: TGTGCCAGCAGCTTATTGGTGGCGGGAGGTTCCTACGAGCAGTACTTC. V and J are TRBV7-6 and TRBJ2-7; 8 bases align to TRBD2. J lost 1 base, V lost 2 bases, and 7 bases had no gene match. CDR1 is SGHVS and CDR2 is FNYEAQ in the germline V gene. The CDR3 has 16 amino acids.

The chain recombines TRBV5-1 with TRBJ2-2; 15 bases map to TRBD2. Germline-derived CDR1 and CDR2 are SGHRS and YFSETQ. This CDR3 is built from 17 residues. V gave up 6 bases and J gave up 5 bases; unmatched junction bases: 8. CDR3 in DNA: TGCGCCAGCAACCCGTCCGGGACTAGCGGGAGGACCGGGGAGCTGTTTTTT. Its translation: CASNPSGTSGRTGELFF.

V is TRBV5-4 and J is TRBJ2-3; 11 nucleotides line up with TRBD2. From germline, CDR1 is SGHNT and CDR2 YYREEE (reference sequence). The CDR3 contains 15 residues. V shed 8 bases and J 3 bases; nucleotides not matched to a gene: 8. CDR3 sequence (DNA): TGTGCCAGTACAGAACTAGCGGGAGAAACAGATACGCAGTATTTT. As protein: CASTELAGETDTQYF.

The V gene is TRBV27, the J gene TRBJ2-4; 9 bases align to TRBD2. CDR1 and CDR2 from the germline V gene are MNHEY and SMNVEV (reference sequence). The ends lost 2 bases at V and 7 bases at J; junction bases unmatched: 3. The CDR3 length is 14 residues. The CDR3 reads CASSLPGLANIQYF. The CDR3 nucleotides are TGTGCCAGCAGTTTACCCGGACTAGCGAACATTCAGTACTTC.

The chain joins TRBV19 to TRBJ2-3; D call uncertain. Trimming took 5 bases from V and 0 from J, leaving 12 bases between them. The CDR3 is made up of 15 amino acids. Germline-derived CDR1 and CDR2 are LNHDA and SQIVND (reference sequence). The CDR3 is CASSVWDTSTDTQYF. As DNA, the CDR3 is TGTGCCAGTAGTGTGTGGGATACTAGCACAGATACGCAGTATTTT.

The V gene is TRBV4-1, the J gene TRBJ2-7; 7 bases line up with TRBD2. V was clipped by 0 bases and J by 6 bases; unmatched bases: 11. The CDR3 length is 16 residues. Germline V gene lookup returns CDR1 MGHRA and CDR2 YSYEKL. The CDR3 here is CASSQEGSSGVVEQYF. CDR3 nucleotides: TGCGCCAGCAGCCAAGAAGGATCTAGCGGAGTCGTCGAGCAGTACTTC.

Concerning this clone itself: The limits of the CDR3 on the DNA are not certain, so only TCRdb's listed CDR3 is given. The chain carries TRBV6-5 and TRBJ1-2. 15 amino acids form the CDR3, both terminal residues included. In germline, CDR1 is MNHEY, CDR2 SVGAGI. CDR3 region: CASSSSGQGSYGYTF.

This sequence joins TRBV5-4 and TRBJ2-7; TRBD1 agrees at 9 bases. V lost 2 bases to trimming and J lost 6 bases; unmatched junction nucleotides: 9. The V gene's germline CDR1 is SGHNT and CDR2 YYREEE (reference sequence). There are 15 residues in the CDR3. The CDR3 bases are TGTGCCAGCAGCTTAGGGGACAGGGTATTGGGCGAGCAGTACTTC. It translates to CASSLGDRVLGEQYF.

The J gene is TRBJ2-3, the V gene TRBV4-1; D is unclear. Trimming stripped 1 base from V and 7 bases from J, with 12 bases between. CDR3 length equals 14 residues. CDR1 and CDR2 (germline): MGHRA, YSYEKL. The CDR3 spells CASSQGGSGNTQYF. The CDR3 DNA follows: TGCGCCAGCAGCCAAGGGGGTTCTGGAAATACGCAGTATTTT.

The J gene is TRBJ1-5, the V gene TRBV6-1, with D maybe TRBD1 (5 bases). The germline V gene encodes CDR1 MNHNS and CDR2 SASEGT. The ends were cut back, 4 bases at V and 4 bases at J, with 11 bases in the middle. CDR3 length: 14 residues. CDR3 DNA sequence: TGTGCCAGCAGTGCGTCAGGGAATAATCAGCCCCAGCATTTT. This sequence encodes CASSASGNNQPQHF.

V is TRBV7-6 and J is TRBJ2-5, with 11 nucleotides matching TRBD2. The germline V gene has CDR1 SGHVS and CDR2 FNYEAQ. The CDR3 has 14 amino acids. V trimming: 4 bases; J trimming: 5 bases; junction bases outside the gene matches: 3. The CDR3 here is CASSSIAGGETQYF. CDR3 sequence (DNA): TGTGCCAGCAGCTCCATAGCGGGAGGGGAGACCCAGTACTTC.

This chain's CDR3 is CASSLDPSGGVDQPQHF. For the CDR3, the DNA is TGTGCCAGCAGCTTAGACCCGTCCGGGGGAGTAGATCAGCCCCAGCATTTT. The chain recombines TRBV7-8 with TRBJ1-5; D is perhaps TRBD1 (5 bases). V gave up 1 base and J gave up 5 bases, with 18 bases separating them. CDR1 is SGHVS and CDR2 is FQNEAQ in the germline V gene. There are 17 residues in the CDR3.

The gene calls are TRBV30 and TRBJ2-1, with D hard to call. The CDR3 is 14 amino acids. The germline gives CDR1 GTSNPN, CDR2 SVGIG (reference sequence). Trimming stripped 5 bases from V and 2 bases from J, with 13 bases between. CDR3 sequence: CAWGIGGPYNEQFF. For the CDR3, the DNA is TGTGCCTGGGGGATTGGCGGACCCTACAATGAGCAGTTCTTC.

This clone appeared once. This chain connects TRBV25-1 to TRBJ2-7, with TRBD2 matching 8 bases. Germline V gene lookup returns CDR1 MGHDK and CDR2 SYGVNS. Losses at the gene ends were 1 base for V and 7 bases for J; bases not matched to a gene: 9. The CDR3 runs 15 residues. In DNA, the CDR3 is TGTGCCAGCAGTGAATCGGGGGGGGTTCCCTGGGAGCAGTACTTC. Amino acid sequence: CASSESGGVPWEQYF.

The V call is TRBV5-6, the J call TRBJ1-1; D uncertain. This CDR3 comprises 15 residues. Germline CDR1 SGHDT, CDR2 YYEEEE. V lost 0 bases to trimming and J lost 2 bases, with 11 bases between them. CDR3 sequence (DNA): TGTGCCAGCAGCTTGGTCTGGGATAAAAACACTGAAGCTTTCTTT. As protein: CASSLVWDKNTEAFF.

The rearrangement uses TRBV27 and TRBJ2-3; TRBD1 agrees at 9 bases. J was trimmed by 8 bases and V by 7 bases; bases with no gene match: 13. CDR3 size: 15 residues. Germline lookup yields CDR1 MNHEY and CDR2 SMNVEV (reference sequence). DNA of the CDR3: TGTGCCAGCAACAGGGGGCAGGGGGCGGGTAGTACGCAGTATTTT. Its protein product is CASNRGQGAGSTQYF.